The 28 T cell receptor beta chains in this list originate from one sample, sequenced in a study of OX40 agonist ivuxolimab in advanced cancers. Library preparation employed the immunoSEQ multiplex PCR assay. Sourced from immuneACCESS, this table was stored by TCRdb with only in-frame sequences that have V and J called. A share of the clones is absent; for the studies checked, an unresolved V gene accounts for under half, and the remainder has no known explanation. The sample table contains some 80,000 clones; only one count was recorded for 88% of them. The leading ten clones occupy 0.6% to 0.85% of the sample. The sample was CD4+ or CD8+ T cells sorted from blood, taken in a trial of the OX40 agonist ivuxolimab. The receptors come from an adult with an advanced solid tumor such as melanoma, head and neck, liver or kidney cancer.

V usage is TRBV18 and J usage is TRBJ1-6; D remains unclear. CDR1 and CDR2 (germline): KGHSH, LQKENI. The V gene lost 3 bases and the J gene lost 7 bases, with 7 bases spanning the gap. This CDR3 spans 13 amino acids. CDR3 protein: CASSPEQNSPLHF. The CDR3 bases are TGTGCCAGCTCACCGGAGCAAAATTCACCCCTCCACTTT.

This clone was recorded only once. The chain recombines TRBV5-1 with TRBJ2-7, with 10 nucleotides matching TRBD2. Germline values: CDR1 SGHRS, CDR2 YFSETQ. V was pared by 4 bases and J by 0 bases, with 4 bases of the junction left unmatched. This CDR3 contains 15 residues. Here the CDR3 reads CASSDTSGASYEQYF. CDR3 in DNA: TGCGCCAGCAGCGATACTAGCGGGGCCTCCTACGAGCAGTACTTC.

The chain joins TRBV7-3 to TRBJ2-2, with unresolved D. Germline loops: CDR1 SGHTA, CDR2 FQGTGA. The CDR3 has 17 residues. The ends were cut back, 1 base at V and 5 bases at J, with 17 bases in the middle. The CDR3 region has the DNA TGTGCCAGCAGCTTAATGGTCTCGGGTTTCCTTACCGGGGAGCTGTTTTTT. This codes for CASSLMVSGFLTGELFF.

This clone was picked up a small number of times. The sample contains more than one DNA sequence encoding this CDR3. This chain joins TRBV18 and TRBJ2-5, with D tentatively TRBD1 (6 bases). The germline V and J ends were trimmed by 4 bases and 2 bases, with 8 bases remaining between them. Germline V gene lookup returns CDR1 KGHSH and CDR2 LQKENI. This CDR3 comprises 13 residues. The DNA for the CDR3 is TGTGCCAGCTCACTCGGACAGCAAGAGACCCAGTACTTC. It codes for CASSLGQQETQYF.

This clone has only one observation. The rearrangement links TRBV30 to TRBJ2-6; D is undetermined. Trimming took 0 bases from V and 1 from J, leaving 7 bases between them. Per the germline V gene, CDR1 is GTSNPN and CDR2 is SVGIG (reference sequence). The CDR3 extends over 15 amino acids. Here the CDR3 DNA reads TGTGCCTGGAGTGTTGTCGGATCTGGGGCCAACGTCCTGACTTTC. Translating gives CAWSVVGSGANVLTF.

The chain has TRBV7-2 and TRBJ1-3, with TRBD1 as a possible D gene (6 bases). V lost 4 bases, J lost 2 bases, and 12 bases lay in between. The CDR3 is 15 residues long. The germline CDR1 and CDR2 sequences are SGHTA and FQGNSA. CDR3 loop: CASSSQGQPGNTIYF. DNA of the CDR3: TGTGCCAGCAGCTCTCAGGGACAACCTGGAAACACCATATATTTT.

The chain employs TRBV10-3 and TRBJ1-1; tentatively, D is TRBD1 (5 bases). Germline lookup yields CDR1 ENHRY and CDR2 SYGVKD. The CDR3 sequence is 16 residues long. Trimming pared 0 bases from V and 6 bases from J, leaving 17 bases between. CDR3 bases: TGTGCCATCAGTGAGTCCCCCGCAGGGAGGGCGGCTGAAGCTTTCTTT. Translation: CAISESPAGRAAEAFF.

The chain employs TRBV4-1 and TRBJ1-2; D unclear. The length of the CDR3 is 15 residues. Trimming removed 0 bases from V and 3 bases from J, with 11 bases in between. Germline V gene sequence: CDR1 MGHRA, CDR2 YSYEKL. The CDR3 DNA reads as TGCGCCAGCAGCCAAGACCAAGGGCTTGACTATGGCTACACCTTC. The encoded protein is CASSQDQGLDYGYTF.

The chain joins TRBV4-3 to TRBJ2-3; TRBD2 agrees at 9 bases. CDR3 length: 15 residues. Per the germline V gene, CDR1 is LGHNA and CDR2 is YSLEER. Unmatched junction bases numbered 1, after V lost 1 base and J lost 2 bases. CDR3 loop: CASSQGGGATDTQYF. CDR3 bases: TGCGCCAGCAGCCAAGGCGGGGGGGCCACAGATACGCAGTATTTT.

The CDR3 is CASGLVRGGSGNTIYF. As DNA, the CDR3 is TGTGCTAGTGGTTTGGTAAGGGGGGGCTCTGGAAACACCATATATTTT. The chain recombines TRBV12-5 with TRBJ1-3; D is possibly TRBD1 (6 bases). The ends were cut back, 0 bases at V and 0 bases at J, with 9 bases in the middle. The germline V gene has CDR1 LGHNT and CDR2 FRNRAP. This CDR3 is built from 16 residues.

The DNA for the CDR3 is TGCGCCAGCAGCTTAGGTGGGGCCTACAATGAGCAGTTCTTC. Its translation: CASSLGGAYNEQFF. The chain joins TRBV5-1 to TRBJ2-1; D call uncertain. Germline CDR1 reads SGHRS; CDR2 reads YFSETQ. This CDR3 is built from 14 residues. V was clipped by 2 bases and J by 2 bases, with 8 bases between them. Together with reference TRBV5-1 and TRBJ2-1, the CDR3 gives the full variable domain: KAGVTQTPRYLIKTRGQQVTLSCSPISGHRSVSWYQQTPGQGLQFLFEYFSETQRNKGNFPGRFSGRQFSNSRSEMNVSTLELGDSALYLCASSLGGAYNEQFFGPGTRLTVL.

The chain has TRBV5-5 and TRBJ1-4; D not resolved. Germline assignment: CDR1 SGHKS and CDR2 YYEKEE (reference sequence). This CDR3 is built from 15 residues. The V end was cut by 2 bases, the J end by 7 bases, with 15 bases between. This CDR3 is CASSFLSVAVEKLFF. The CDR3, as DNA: TGTGCCAGCAGCTTTTTAAGTGTAGCCGTTGAAAAACTGTTTTTT.

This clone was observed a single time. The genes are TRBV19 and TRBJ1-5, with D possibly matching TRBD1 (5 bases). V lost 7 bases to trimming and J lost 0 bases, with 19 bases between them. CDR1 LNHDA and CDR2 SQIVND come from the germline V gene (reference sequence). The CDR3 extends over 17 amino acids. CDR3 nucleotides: TGTGCCAGTACCGAATCTGGGGGTTGGGATAGCAATCAGCCCCAGCATTTT. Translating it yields CASTESGGWDSNQPQHF.

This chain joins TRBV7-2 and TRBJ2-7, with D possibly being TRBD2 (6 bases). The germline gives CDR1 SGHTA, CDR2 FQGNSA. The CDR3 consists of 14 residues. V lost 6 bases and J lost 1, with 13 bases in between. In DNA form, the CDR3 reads TGTGCCAGCAGATCGAGCCGGGGGTCCTACGAGCAGTACTTC. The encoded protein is CASRSSRGSYEQYF.

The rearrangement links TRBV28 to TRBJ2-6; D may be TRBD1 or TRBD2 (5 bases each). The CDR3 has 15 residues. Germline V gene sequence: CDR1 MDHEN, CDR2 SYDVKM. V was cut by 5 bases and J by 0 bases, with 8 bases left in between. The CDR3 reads CASSPGSSGANVLTF. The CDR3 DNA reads TGTGCCAGCAGTCCAGGGAGCTCTGGGGCCAACGTCCTGACTTTC.

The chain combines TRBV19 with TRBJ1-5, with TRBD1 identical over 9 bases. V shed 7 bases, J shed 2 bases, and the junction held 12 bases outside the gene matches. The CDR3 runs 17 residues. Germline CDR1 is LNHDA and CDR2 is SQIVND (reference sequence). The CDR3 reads CASNSGQGGWGNQPQHF. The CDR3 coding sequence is TGTGCCAGTAATTCGGGACAGGGCGGTTGGGGCAATCAGCCCCAGCATTTT.

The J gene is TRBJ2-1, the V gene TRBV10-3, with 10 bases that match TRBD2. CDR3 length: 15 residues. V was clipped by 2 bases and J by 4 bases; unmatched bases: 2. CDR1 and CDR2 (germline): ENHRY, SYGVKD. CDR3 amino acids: CAISERTSGYNEQFF. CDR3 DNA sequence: TGTGCCATCAGTGAGCGGACTAGCGGATACAATGAGCAGTTCTTC.

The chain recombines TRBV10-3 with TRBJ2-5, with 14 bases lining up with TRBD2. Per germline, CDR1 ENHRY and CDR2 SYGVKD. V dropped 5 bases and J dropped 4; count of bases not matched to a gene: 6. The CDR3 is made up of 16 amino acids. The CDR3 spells CAISSGTSGGRETQYF. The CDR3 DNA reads TGTGCCATCAGTTCCGGGACTAGCGGGGGTCGAGAGACCCAGTACTTC.

CDR3 sequence (DNA): TGTGCCAGCAGCAAAGATGGGACAGGAGGCGCCCGCACCGCCTATGGCTACACCTTC. Amino acids: CASSKDGTGGARTAYGYTF. This chain uses TRBV21-1 with TRBJ1-2; the table gives TRBD1 as D, unverified against the DNA. TRBV21-1 counts as a pseudogene. The CDR3 is made up of 19 amino acids.

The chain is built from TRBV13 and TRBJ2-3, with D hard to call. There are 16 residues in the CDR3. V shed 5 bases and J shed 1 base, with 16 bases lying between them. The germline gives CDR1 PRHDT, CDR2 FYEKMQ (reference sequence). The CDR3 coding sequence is TGTGCCAGCAGCCGATTGGTAGGGCCCGGCACAGATACGCAGTATTTT. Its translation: CASSRLVGPGTDTQYF. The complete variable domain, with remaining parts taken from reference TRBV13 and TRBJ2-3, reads AAGVIQSPRHLIKEKRETATLKCYPIPRHDTVYWYQQGPGQDPQFLISFYEKMQSDKGSIPDRFSAQQFSDYHSELNMSSLELGDSALYFCASSRLVGPGTDTQYFGPGTRLTVL.

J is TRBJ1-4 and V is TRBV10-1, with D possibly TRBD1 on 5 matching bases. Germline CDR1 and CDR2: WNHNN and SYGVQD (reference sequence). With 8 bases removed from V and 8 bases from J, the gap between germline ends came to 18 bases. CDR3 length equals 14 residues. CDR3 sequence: CASSPGDWGEKLFF. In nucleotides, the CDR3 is TGCGCCAGCTCTCCCGGGGATTGGGGCGAAAAACTGTTTTTT.

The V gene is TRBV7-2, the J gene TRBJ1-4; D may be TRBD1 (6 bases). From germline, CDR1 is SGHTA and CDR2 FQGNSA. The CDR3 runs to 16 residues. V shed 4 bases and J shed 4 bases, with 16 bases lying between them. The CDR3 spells CASSSNPRTDNEKLFF. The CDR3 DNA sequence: TGTGCCAGCAGCTCCAATCCTCGGACAGATAATGAAAAACTGTTTTTT. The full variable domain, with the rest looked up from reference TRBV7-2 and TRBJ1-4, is GAGVSQSPSNKVTEKGKDVELRCDPISGHTALYWYRQSLGQGLEFLIYFQGNSAPDKSGLPSDRFSAERTGGSVSTLTIQRTQQEDSAVYLCASSSNPRTDNEKLFFGSGTQLSVL.

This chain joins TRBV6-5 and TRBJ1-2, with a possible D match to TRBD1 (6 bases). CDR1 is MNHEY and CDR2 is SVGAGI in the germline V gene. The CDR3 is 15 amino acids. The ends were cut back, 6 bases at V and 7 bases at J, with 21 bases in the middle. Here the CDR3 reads CASRTNGQSFGGYTF. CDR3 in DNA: TGTGCCAGCAGGACCAATGGACAGTCCTTCGGTGGCTACACCTTC.

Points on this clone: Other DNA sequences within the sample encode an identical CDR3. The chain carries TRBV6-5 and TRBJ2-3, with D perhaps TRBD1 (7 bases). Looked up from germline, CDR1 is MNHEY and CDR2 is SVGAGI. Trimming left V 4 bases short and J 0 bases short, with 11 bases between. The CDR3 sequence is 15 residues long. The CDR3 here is CASSSTGTSTDTQYF. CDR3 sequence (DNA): TGTGCCAGCAGTTCGACAGGGACTAGCACAGATACGCAGTATTTT.

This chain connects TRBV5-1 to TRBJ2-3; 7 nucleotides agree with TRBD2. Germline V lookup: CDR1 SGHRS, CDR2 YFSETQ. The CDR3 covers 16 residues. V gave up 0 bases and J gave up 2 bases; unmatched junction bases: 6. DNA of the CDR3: TGCGCCAGCAGCTTGGCGCCTAGCGGAGACACAGATACGCAGTATTTT. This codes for CASSLAPSGDTDTQYF.

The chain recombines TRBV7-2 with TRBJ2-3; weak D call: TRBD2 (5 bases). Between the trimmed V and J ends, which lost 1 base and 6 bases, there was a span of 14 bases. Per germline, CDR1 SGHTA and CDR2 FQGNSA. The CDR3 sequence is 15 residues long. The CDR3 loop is CASSLGGSKRDTQYF. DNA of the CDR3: TGTGCCAGCAGCTTAGGAGGGTCCAAGAGGGATACGCAGTATTTT.

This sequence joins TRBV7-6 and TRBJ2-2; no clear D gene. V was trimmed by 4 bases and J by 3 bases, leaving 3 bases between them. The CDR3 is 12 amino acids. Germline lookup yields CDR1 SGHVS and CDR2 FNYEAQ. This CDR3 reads CASSSYTGELFF. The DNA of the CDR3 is TGTGCCAGCAGCTCCTACACCGGGGAGCTGTTTTTT.

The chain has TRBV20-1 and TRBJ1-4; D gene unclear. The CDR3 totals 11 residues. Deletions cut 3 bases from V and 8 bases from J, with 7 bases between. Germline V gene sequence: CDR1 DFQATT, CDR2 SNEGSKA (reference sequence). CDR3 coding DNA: TGCAGTGCTAGTTCGAGGGAAAAACTGTTTTTT. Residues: CSASSREKLFF.